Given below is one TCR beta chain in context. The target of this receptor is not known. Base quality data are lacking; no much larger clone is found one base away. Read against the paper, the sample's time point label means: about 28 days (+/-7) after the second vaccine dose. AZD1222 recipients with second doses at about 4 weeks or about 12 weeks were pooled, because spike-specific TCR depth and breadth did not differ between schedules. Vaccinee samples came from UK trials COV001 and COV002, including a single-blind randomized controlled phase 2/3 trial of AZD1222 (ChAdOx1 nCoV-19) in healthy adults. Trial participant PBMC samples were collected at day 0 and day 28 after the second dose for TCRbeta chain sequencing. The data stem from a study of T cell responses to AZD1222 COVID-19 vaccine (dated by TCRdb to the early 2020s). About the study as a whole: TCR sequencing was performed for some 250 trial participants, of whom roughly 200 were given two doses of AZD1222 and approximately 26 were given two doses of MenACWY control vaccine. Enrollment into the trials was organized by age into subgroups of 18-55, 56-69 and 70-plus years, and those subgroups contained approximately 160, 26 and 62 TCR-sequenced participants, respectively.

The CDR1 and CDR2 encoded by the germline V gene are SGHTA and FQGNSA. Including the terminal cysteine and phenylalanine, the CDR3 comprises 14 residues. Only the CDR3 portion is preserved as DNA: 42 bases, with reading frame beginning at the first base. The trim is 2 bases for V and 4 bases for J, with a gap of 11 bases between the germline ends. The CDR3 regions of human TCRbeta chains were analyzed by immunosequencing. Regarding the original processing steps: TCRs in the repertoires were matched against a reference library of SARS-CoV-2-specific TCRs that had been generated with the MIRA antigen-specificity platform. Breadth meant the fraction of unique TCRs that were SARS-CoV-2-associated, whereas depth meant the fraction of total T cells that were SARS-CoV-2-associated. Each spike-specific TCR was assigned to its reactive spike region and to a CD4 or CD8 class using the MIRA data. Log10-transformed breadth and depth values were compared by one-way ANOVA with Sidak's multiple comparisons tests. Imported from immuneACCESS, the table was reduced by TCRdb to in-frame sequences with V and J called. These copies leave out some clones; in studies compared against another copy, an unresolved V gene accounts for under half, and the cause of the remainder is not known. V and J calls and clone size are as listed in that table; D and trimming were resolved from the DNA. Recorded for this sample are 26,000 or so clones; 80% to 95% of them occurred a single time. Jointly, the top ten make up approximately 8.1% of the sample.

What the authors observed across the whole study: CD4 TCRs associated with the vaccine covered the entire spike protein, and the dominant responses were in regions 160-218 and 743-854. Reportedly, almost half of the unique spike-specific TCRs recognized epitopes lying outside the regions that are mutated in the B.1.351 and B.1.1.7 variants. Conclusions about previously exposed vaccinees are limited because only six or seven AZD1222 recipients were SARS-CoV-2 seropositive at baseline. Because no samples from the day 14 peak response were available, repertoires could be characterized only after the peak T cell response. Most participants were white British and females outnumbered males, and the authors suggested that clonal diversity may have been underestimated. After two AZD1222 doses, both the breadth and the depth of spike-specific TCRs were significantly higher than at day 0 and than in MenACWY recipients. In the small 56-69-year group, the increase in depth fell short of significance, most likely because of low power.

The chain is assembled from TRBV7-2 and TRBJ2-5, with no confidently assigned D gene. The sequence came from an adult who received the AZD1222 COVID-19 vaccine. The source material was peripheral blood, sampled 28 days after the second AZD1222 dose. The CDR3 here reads CASSLSPERETQYF. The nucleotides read TGTGCCAGCAGCTTATCTCCAGAGCGAGAGACCCAGTACTTC.